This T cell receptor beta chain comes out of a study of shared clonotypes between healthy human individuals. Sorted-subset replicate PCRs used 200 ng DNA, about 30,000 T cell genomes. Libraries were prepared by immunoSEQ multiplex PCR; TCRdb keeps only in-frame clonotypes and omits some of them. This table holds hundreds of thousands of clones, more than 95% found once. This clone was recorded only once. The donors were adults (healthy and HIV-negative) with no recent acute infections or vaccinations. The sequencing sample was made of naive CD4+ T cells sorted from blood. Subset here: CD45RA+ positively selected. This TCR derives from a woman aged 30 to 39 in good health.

The CDR3 sequence: CASSTGTGAPNEKLFF. As DNA, the CDR3 is TGCGCCAGCAGCACGGGGACGGGGGCCCCTAATGAAAAACTGTTTTTT. V usage is TRBV5-1 and J usage is TRBJ1-4; the D gene is possibly TRBD1 (6 bases). The germline V gene encodes CDR1 SGHRS and CDR2 YFSETQ. The V end was cut by 4 bases, the J end by 3 bases, with 16 bases between. The length of the CDR3 is 16 residues.